Below, 8 T cell receptor beta chains from the same sample are listed, as sequenced in a study of T cell changes during pregnancy in multiple sclerosis. Sequencing used immunoSEQ multiplex PCR; TCRdb keeps in-frame clones, though not all of them. Of 60,000 to 65,000 clones listed, about 90% are singletons. Here the sequenced sample was peripheral blood, taken in the first trimester of pregnancy. Receptors originate from a female donor with multiple sclerosis, enrolled in a pregnancy study.

The chain links TRBV12-5 to TRBJ2-3, with 11 bases aligning to TRBD2. CDR1 and CDR2 from the germline V gene are LGHNT and FRNRAP. The CDR3 runs 17 residues. V was clipped by 1 base and J by 1 base; unmatched bases: 4. This CDR3 is CASGLETSGIGTDTQYF. The CDR3 nucleotides are TGTGCTAGTGGTTTGGAGACTAGCGGGATCGGCACAGATACGCAGTATTTT. The variable domain in full, completed from reference TRBV12-5 and TRBJ2-3, reads DARVTQTPRHKVTEMGQEVTMRCQPILGHNTVFWYRQTMMQGLELLAYFRNRAPLDDSGMPKDRFSAEMPDATLATLKIQPSEPRDSAVYFCASGLETSGIGTDTQYFGPGTRLTVL.

The rearrangement joins TRBV7-2 to TRBJ2-1; no clear D gene. The CDR3 has 13 amino acids. Germline V CDR1 and CDR2: SGHTA, FQGNSA. Trimming left V 4 bases short and J 6 bases short, with 10 bases between. The CDR3, as DNA: TGTGCCAGCAGCTCGCCACTAATCAATGAGCAGTTCTTC. Translating it yields CASSSPLINEQFF.

This clone was detected a few times. CDR3 bases: TGTGCCAGCAGCCAAGCGTTTGCGGGCACCGGGGAGCTGTTTTTT. This codes for CASSQAFAGTGELFF. The chain recombines TRBV4-2 with TRBJ2-2; TRBD2 is a possible D gene (5 bases). Germline V gene data show CDR1 as LGHNA and CDR2 as YNFKEQ. The CDR3 length is 15 residues. The V end lost 1 base, the J end lost 4 bases, and 10 bases lay between the germline ends.

The gene calls are TRBV28 and TRBJ1-5; 10 nucleotides match TRBD1. This CDR3 contains 16 residues. Germline CDR1 reads MDHEN; CDR2 reads SYDVKM. V lost 5 bases and J lost 7; bases outside the gene matches: 11. The DNA of the CDR3 is TGTGCCAGCAGTCCCGGAGACAGGGGGCTAGGGCAGCCCCAGCATTTT. Amino acid sequence: CASSPGDRGLGQPQHF.

The chain is built from TRBV5-6 and TRBJ2-7, with TRBD1 as a possible D gene (6 bases). Germline V gene lookup returns CDR1 SGHDT and CDR2 YYEEEE. Trimming left V 4 bases short and J 0 bases short, with 14 bases between. This CDR3 comprises 15 residues. The chain's CDR3 is CASSEPGVVSYEQYF. The CDR3 DNA reads as TGTGCCAGCAGCGAGCCAGGGGTGGTCTCCTACGAGCAGTACTTC.

The chain joins TRBV4-3 to TRBJ1-4; D perhaps matches TRBD1 (6 bases). V lost 4 bases and J lost 8, with 23 bases in between. Germline V lookup: CDR1 LGHNA, CDR2 YSLEER. CDR3 size: 17 residues. In DNA, the CDR3 is TGCGCCAGCAGCCCCGGATATTGGGGGCAGGGCGGGGAAAAACTGTTTTTT. It yields the protein CASSPGYWGQGGEKLFF.

This chain connects TRBV10-1 to TRBJ1-4; no definite D call. Deletions cut 10 bases from V and 3 bases from J, with 9 bases between. Germline V gene sequence: CDR1 WNHNN, CDR2 SYGVQD (reference sequence). The CDR3 consists of 12 residues. CDR3 bases: TGCGCCATCGCTCCGGCTAATGAAAAACTGTTTTTT. It yields the protein CAIAPANEKLFF.

The rearrangement links TRBV4-3 to TRBJ2-2; D uncertain. The germline CDR1 and CDR2 sequences are LGHNA and YSLEER. V was shortened by 3 bases and J by 1 base, with 12 bases between the two germline ends. The length of the CDR3 is 16 residues. CDR3 protein: CASSQFFAGNTGELFF. Here the CDR3 DNA reads TGCGCCAGCAGCCAGTTCTTCGCCGGGAACACCGGGGAGCTGTTTTTT.